This T cell receptor (beta chain) was profiled in a study of Graves' ophthalmopathy and Graves' hyperthyroidism. The CDR3 contains 17 residues. Germline CDR1 is SGHVS and CDR2 is FNYEAQ. Trimming removed 4 bases at V and 1 base at J, with 20 bases between. Amplification from RNA transcripts yielded the TCR beta CDR3 regions. Second-round multiplex PCR followed a first-round RT-PCR using HTBI primers. Using its own MiXCR run on the multiplex PCR reads, TCRdb lists one record per CDR3 protein. The table lists over a million distinct CDR3 sequences, about 35% of them singletons, with approximately 12% in the top ten.

The chain joins TRBV7-6 to TRBJ2-7, with D perhaps matching TRBD2 (7 bases). Sequences were obtained from peripheral blood or thyroid tissue (not recorded which). The TCR comes from an adult man with Graves' hyperthyroidism. This CDR3 reads CASSYGGGAPFSYEQYF. DNA for the CDR3: TGTGCCAGCAGCTACGGAGGGGGGGCCCCATTTTCCTACGAGCAGTACTTC.